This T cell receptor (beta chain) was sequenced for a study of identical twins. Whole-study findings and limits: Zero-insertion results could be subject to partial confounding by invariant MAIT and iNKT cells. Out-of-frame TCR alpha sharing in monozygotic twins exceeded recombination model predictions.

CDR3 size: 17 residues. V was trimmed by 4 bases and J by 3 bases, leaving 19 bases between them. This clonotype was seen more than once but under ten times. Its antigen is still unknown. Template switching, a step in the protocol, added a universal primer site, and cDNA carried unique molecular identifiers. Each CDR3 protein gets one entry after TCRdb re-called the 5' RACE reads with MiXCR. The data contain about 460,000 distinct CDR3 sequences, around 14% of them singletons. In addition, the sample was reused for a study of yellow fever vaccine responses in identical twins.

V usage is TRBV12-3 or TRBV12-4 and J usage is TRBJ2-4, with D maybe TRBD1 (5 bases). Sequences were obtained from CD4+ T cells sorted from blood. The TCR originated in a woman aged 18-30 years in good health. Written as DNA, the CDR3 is TGTGCCAGCAGTTCGCAAAGGGGCGATGGGGACAAAAACATTCAGTACTTC. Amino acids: CASSSQRGDGDKNIQYF.